Listed below are T cell receptor beta chains from one sample, sequenced in a study of shared clonotypes between healthy human individuals. Clones were sequenced by immunoSEQ multiplex PCR, and TCRdb holds only the in-frame ones, with some missing. The sample has roughly 1,100,000 clones; approximately 76% are singletons. Sequencing used memory CD4+ T cells sorted from blood. All receptors derive from a man in his late teens or twenties in good health. Each CDR3 is given with its conserved first and last residue. The order of the fields is D gene, J gene, clone size, V gene, CDR3 length, CDR3 protein, CDR3 DNA. A D gene is named only where the DNA matches it firmly. Size is stated for part of the rows, as once, few or many counts, or as a class when the clone is expanded.

NA TRBJ1-2 NA TRBV10-1 13 CASSESVNYGYTF TGCGCCAGCAGTGAGTCGGTAAACTATGGCTACACCTTC
NA TRBJ1-2 NA TRBV28 15 CASSRIRQVNYGYTF TGTGCCAGCAGCCGGATTAGACAGGTGAACTATGGCTACACCTTC
TRBD1 TRBJ1-4 NA TRBV19 15 CARLTGVGGNEKLFF TGTGCCAGGCTGACAGGGGTCGGGGGTAATGAAAAACTGTTTTTT
TRBD1 TRBJ1-5 NA TRBV30 16 CAWSARTGYSNQPQHF TGTGCCTGGAGTGCCCGGACAGGGTATAGCAATCAGCCCCAGCATTTT
NA TRBJ2-1 NA TRBV2 14 CASSLGTKGNEQFF TGTGCCAGCAGTTTGGGGACAAAAGGCAATGAGCAGTTCTTC
NA TRBJ2-5 NA TRBV10-3 14 CAISYDGYQETQYF TGTGCCATCAGTTATGATGGCTACCAAGAGACCCAGTACTTC
NA TRBJ2-2 NA TRBV6-5 15 CASSYGTGEGRELFF TGTGCCAGCAGTTACGGGACGGGGGAAGGAAGGGAGCTGTTTTTT
NA TRBJ1-2 NA TRBV7-8 13 CASSRTAIYGYTF TGTGCCAGCAGCCGGACAGCAATCTATGGCTACACCTTC
TRBD1 TRBJ1-5 NA TRBV4-1 13 CASSREGAQPQHF TGCGCCAGCAGCCGTGAGGGGGCTCAGCCCCAGCATTTT
NA TRBJ2-6 NA TRBV30 15 CAWSVAPSGANVLTF TGTGCCTGGAGTGTTGCGCCCTCTGGGGCCAACGTCCTGACTTTC
TRBD1 TRBJ1-4 NA TRBV7-9 14 CASSSGQGFEKLFF TGTGCCAGCAGCTCGGGACAGGGTTTTGAAAAACTGTTTTTT
NA TRBJ2-5 NA TRBV5-1 15 CASSFGHSTQETQYF TGCGCCAGCAGCTTCGGACACTCGACCCAAGAGACCCAGTACTTC
NA TRBJ2-5 NA TRBV10-1 13 CASSAAGEETQYF TGCGCCAGCAGTGCGGCAGGGGAAGAGACCCAGTACTTC
TRBD1 TRBJ1-5 once TRBV7-8 19 CASSLLGTGGISRNQPQHF TGTGCCAGCAGCTTATTAGGGACAGGGGGCATTAGTAGGAATCAGCCCCAGCATTTT
NA TRBJ2-5 NA TRBV5-1 14 CASRLGGYQETQYF TGCGCCAGCCGCTTGGGCGGATACCAAGAGACCCAGTACTTC
NA TRBJ1-6 once TRBV15 21 CATSSKGKGNSGLLEDSPLHF TGTGCCACCAGCAGTAAAGGGAAGGGGAACAGCGGCTTGCTTGAGGATTCACCCCTCCACTTT
NA TRBJ2-3 NA TRBV11-2 14 CASSQPRAADTQYF TGTGCCAGCAGCCAACCTAGGGCGGCAGATACGCAGTATTTT
NA TRBJ1-2 once TRBV9 14 CASSVEASSGGYTF TGTGCCAGCAGCGTAGAGGCCTCTTCGGGGGGCTACACCTTC
TRBD1 TRBJ2-7 NA TRBV5-1 15 CASSSTPTGDYEQYF TGCGCCAGCAGCTCCACCCCGACAGGGGACTACGAGCAGTACTTC
TRBD2 TRBJ2-7 NA TRBV19 19 CASSRLAGGPKGLSSEQYF TGTGCCAGTAGCCGACTAGCGGGAGGGCCAAAAGGCCTCTCGAGTGAGCAGTACTTC
NA TRBJ2-2 NA TRBV5-1 14 CASRPQMNTGELFF TGCGCCAGCAGGCCGCAGATGAACACCGGGGAGCTGTTTTTT
NA TRBJ2-2 once TRBV7-9 14 CASSLVRDTGELFF TGTGCCAGCAGCTTAGTACGGGACACCGGGGAGCTGTTTTTT
TRBD2 TRBJ2-1 NA TRBV19 17 CASRPTSGSFLYNEQFF TGTGCCAGCCGACCTACTAGCGGGAGCTTTCTATACAATGAGCAGTTCTTC
NA TRBJ2-7 once TRBV5-6 16 CASSAYRRHLNYEQYF TGTGCCAGCAGCGCATACAGGAGGCACCTAAACTACGAGCAGTACTTC
NA TRBJ2-7 NA TRBV6-5 14 CASRRTVDTYEQYF TGTGCCAGCAGAAGGACGGTGGATACCTACGAGCAGTACTTC
NA TRBJ2-1 NA TRBV9 14 CASSERVSRDEQFF TGTGCCAGCAGCGAGAGGGTTAGCCGCGATGAGCAGTTCTTC
TRBD1 TRBJ1-1 NA TRBV19 14 CASSKDRRNTEAFF TGTGCCAGTAGCAAGGACAGGAGGAACACTGAAGCTTTCTTT
NA TRBJ1-2 many TRBV21-1 17 CASSKRARDRRSYGYTF TGTGCCAGCAGCAAGCGGGCGCGAGACAGGAGAAGCTATGGCTACACCTTC
TRBD1 TRBJ2-2 once TRBV5-1 15 CASSSAGQVAGELFF TGCGCCAGCAGCTCGGCTGGACAGGTAGCCGGGGAGCTGTTTTTT
NA TRBJ1-5 NA TRBV13 13 CASRRGPTGPQHF TGTGCCAGCAGACGCGGCCCTACGGGGCCCCAGCATTTT
NA TRBJ1-6 many TRBV19 14 CASSISPGNSPLHF TGTGCCAGTAGTATAAGCCCGGGGAATTCACCCCTCCACTTT
NA TRBJ1-3 few TRBV10-3 14 CAIAPGQLGNTIYF TGTGCCATTGCACCGGGACAACTTGGAAACACCATATATTTT
TRBD1 TRBJ1-2 NA TRBV6-1 14 CASSDRDSLYGYTF TGTGCCAGCAGTGATAGGGACAGTCTCTATGGCTACACCTTC
NA TRBJ1-2 NA TRBV6-5 14 CASSYSDTLYGYTF TGTGCCAGCAGTTACTCCGACACCCTCTATGGCTACACCTTC
NA TRBJ2-7 NA TRBV5-4 13 CASSFYSTYEQYF TGTGCCAGCAGCTTCTACAGTACCTACGAGCAGTACTTC
NA TRBJ2-7 NA TRBV6-5 13 CASSYEGGYEQYF TGTGCCAGCAGTTACGAAGGGGGTTACGAGCAGTACTTC
NA TRBJ2-1 NA TRBV5-1 12 CASSLNRAEQFF TGCGCCAGCAGCTTGAACAGGGCTGAGCAGTTCTTC
NA TRBJ2-2 NA TRBV4-3 14 CASSRVPPRGELFF TGCGCCAGCAGCCGGGTACCCCCCCGCGGGGAGCTGTTTTTT
NA TRBJ2-3 few TRBV4-2 16 CASSQEAHTGTDTQYF TGTGCCAGCAGCCAAGAAGCGCATACGGGCACAGATACGCAGTATTTT
TRBD2 TRBJ2-3 NA TRBV6-1 17 CASSEGRSGSWADTQYF TGTGCCAGCAGTGAGGGGAGGAGCGGGAGTTGGGCAGATACGCAGTATTTT
NA TRBJ2-5 once TRBV4-1 13 CASSRLPQETQYF TGCGCCAGCAGCCGACTGCCTCAAGAGACCCAGTACTTC
NA TRBJ1-3 NA TRBV30 14 CAWTEGKAGNTIYF TGTGCCTGGACTGAGGGTAAAGCTGGAAACACCATATATTTT
NA TRBJ1-1 NA TRBV14 15 CASSPGGQGYTEAFF TGTGCCAGCAGCCCCGGTGGGCAGGGGTACACTGAAGCTTTCTTT
NA TRBJ1-2 once TRBV18 13 CASSPTGSYGYTF TGTGCCAGCTCACCAACGGGAAGCTATGGCTACACCTTC
NA TRBJ1-1 NA TRBV4-1 14 CASSQSWTNTEAFF TGCGCCAGCAGCCAAAGTTGGACAAACACTGAAGCTTTCTTT
NA TRBJ1-4 NA TRBV7-9 13 CASSLWGVEKLFF TGTGCCAGCAGCTTATGGGGGGTGGAAAAACTGTTTTTT
NA TRBJ1-1 few TRBV4-3 15 CASSPLVGGDTEAFF TGCGCCAGCAGCCCGCTGGTAGGGGGGGACACTGAAGCTTTCTTT
NA TRBJ2-7 NA TRBV7-2 15 CASSPARATLYEQYF TGTGCCAGCAGCCCCGCCAGGGCGACGCTCTACGAGCAGTACTTC
NA TRBJ1-1 NA TRBV5-1 15 CASRLRRVENTEAFF TGCGCCAGCAGGTTGAGGAGGGTAGAGAACACTGAAGCTTTCTTT
NA TRBJ1-1 NA TRBV2 12 CASSEKPPGAFF TGTGCCAGCAGTGAGAAGCCCCCGGGGGCTTTCTTT
NA TRBJ2-7 NA TRBV18 15 CASSPPAGAGYEQYF TGTGCCAGCTCACCTCCGGCAGGGGCCGGCTACGAGCAGTACTTC
NA TRBJ1-2 few TRBV28 13 CASNPGTHYGYTF TGTGCCAGTAACCCCGGGACACACTATGGCTACACCTTC
NA TRBJ1-1 NA TRBV18 14 CASSGQGRNTEAFF TGTGCCAGCTCAGGGCAGGGGCGAAACACTGAAGCTTTCTTT